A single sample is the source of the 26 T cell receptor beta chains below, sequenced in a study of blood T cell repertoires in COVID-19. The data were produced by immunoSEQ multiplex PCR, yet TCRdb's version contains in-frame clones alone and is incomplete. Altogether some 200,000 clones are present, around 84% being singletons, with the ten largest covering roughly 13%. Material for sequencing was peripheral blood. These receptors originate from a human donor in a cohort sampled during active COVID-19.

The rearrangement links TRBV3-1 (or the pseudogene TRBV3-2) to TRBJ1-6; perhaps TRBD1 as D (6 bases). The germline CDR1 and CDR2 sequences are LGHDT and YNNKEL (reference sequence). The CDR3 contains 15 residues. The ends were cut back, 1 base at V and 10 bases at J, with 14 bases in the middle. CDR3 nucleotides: TGTGCCAGCAGCCAAGGAGTTCAGGGGACCTCACCCCTCCACTTT. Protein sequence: CASSQGVQGTSPLHF.

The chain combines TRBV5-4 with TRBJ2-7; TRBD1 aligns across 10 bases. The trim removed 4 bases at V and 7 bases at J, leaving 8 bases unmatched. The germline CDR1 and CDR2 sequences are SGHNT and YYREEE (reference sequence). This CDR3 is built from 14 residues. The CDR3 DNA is TGTGCCAGCAGCCCCGGGACAGGGGATTGGGAGCAGTACTTC. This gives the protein CASSPGTGDWEQYF.

The CDR3 coding sequence is TGCGCCAGCAGGAGCACCGGGGAGCTGTTTTTT. Residues: CASRSTGELFF. This rearrangement joins TRBV5-1 to TRBJ2-2; no reliable D call. CDR1 is SGHRS and CDR2 is YFSETQ in the germline V gene. The CDR3 has 11 residues. Between the trimmed V and J ends, which lost 5 bases and 4 bases, there was a span of 3 bases.

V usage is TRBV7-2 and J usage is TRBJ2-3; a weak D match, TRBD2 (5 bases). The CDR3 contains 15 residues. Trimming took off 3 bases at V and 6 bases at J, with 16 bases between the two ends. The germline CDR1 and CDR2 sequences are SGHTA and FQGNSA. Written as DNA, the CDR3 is TGTGCCAGCAGCTTGTTGGGCGTCCGGAGGGATACGCAGTATTTT. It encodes CASSLLGVRRDTQYF.

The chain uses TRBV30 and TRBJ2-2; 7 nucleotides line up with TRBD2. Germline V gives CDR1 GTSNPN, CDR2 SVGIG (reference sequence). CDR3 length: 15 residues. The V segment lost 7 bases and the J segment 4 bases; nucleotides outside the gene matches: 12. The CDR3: CAFSERGPFTGELFF. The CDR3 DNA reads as TGTGCCTTCTCTGAGCGGGGCCCATTCACCGGGGAGCTGTTTTTT.

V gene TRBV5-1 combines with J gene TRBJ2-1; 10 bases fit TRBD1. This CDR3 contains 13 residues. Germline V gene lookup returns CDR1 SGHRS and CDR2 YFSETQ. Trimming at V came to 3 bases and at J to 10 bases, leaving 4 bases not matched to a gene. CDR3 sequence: CASSSTGGGEQFF. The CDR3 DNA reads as TGCGCCAGCAGCTCGACAGGGGGCGGAGAGCAGTTCTTC.

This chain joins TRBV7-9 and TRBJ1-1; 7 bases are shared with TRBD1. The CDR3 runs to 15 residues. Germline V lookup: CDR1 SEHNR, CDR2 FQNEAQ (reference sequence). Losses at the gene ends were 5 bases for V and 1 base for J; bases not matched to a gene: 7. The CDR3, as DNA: TGTGCCAGCAGCGCTAACAGGGGACCGAACACTGAAGCTTTCTTT. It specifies CASSANRGPNTEAFF.

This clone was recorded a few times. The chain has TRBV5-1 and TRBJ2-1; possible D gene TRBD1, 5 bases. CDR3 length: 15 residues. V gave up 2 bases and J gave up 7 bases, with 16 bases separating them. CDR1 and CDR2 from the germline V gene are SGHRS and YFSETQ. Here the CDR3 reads CASSLRGADVNEQFF. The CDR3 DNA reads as TGCGCCAGCAGCTTAAGGGGTGCGGACGTGAATGAGCAGTTCTTC.

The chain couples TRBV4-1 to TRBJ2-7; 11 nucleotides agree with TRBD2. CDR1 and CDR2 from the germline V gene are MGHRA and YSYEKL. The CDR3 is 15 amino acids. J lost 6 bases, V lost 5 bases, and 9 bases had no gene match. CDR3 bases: TGCGCCAGCAGCATTTCACTAGCGGGAGCATTCGAGCAGTACTTC. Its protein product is CASSISLAGAFEQYF.

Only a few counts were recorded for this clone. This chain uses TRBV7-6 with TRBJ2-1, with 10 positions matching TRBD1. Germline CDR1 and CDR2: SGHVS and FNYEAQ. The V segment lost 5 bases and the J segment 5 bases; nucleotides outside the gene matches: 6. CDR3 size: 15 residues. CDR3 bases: TGTGCCAGCAGCCGACAGGGGGCGAAAGACAATGAGCAGTTCTTC. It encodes CASSRQGAKDNEQFF.

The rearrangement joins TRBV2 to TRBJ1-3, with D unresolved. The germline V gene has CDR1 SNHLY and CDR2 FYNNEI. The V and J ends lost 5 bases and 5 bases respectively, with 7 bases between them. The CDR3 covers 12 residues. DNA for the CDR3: TGTGCCAGCAGTCCGGAGAGAAACACCATATATTTT. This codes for CASSPERNTIYF.

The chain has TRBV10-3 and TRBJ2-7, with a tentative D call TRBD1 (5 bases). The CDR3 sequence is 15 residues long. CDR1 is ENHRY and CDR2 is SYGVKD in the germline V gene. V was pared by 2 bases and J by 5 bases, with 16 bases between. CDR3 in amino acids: CAISEAARVRDEQYF. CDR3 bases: TGTGCCATCAGTGAGGCGGCCAGGGTCAGGGACGAGCAGTACTTC.

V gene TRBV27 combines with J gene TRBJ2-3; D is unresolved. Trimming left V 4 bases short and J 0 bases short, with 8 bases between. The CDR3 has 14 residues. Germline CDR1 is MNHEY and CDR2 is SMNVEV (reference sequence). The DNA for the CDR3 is TGTGCCAGCAGTTCCCGGAGTAGCACAGATACGCAGTATTTT. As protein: CASSSRSSTDTQYF.

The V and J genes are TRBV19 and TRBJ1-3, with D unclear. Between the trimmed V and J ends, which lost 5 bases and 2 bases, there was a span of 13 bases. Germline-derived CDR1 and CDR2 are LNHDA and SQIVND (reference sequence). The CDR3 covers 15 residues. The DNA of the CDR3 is TGTGCCAGTAGTCCCACGGGTATTCCTGGAAACACCATATATTTT. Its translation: CASSPTGIPGNTIYF.

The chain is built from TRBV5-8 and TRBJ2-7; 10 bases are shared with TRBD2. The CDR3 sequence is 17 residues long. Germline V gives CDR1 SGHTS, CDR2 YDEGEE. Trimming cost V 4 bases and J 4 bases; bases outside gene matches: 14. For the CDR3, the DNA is TGTGCCAGCAGCCTGGAGGGTCTAGCGGGAGTTGAGTACGAGCAGTACTTC. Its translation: CASSLEGLAGVEYEQYF.

CDR3 nucleotides: TGTGCCAGCAGCCAATGGGGGCAGGGAACTAATGAAAAACTGTTTTTT. Its protein is CASSQWGQGTNEKLFF. This chain connects TRBV14 to TRBJ1-4; perhaps TRBD1 as D (6 bases). V was trimmed by 2 bases and J by 1 base, leaving 11 bases between them. The CDR3 sequence is 16 residues long. Looked up from germline, CDR1 is SGHDN and CDR2 is FVKESK.

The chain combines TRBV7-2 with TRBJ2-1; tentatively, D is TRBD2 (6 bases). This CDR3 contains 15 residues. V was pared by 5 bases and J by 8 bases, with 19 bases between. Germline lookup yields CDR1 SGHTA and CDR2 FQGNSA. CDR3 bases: TGTGCCAGCAGCCCCCGACTAGAGGTTAGCCATGAGCAGTTCTTC. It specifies CASSPRLEVSHEQFF.

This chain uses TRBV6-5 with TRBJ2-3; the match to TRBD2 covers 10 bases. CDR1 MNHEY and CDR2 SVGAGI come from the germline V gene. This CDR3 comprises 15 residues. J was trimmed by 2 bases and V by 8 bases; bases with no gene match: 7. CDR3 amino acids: CASGMTSGPTDTQYF. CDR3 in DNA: TGTGCCAGCGGGATGACTAGCGGGCCCACAGATACGCAGTATTTT.

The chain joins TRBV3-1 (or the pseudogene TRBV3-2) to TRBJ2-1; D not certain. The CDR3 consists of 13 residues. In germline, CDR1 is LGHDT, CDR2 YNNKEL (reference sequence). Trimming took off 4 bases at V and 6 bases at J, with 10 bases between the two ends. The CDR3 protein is CASSLTPGNEQFF. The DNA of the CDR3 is TGTGCCAGCAGCCTCACTCCGGGCAATGAGCAGTTCTTC.

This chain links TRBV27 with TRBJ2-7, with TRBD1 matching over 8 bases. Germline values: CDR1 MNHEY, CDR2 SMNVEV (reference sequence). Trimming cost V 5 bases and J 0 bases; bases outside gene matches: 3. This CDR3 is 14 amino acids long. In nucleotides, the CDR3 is TGTGCCAGCAGTAAGGGACAGGTCTCCTACGAGCAGTACTTC. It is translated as CASSKGQVSYEQYF.

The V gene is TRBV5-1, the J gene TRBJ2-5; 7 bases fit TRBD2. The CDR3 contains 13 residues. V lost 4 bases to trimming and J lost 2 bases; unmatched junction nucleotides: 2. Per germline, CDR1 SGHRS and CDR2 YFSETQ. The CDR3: CASSGAGQETQYF. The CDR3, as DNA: TGCGCCAGCAGCGGAGCGGGGCAAGAGACCCAGTACTTC.

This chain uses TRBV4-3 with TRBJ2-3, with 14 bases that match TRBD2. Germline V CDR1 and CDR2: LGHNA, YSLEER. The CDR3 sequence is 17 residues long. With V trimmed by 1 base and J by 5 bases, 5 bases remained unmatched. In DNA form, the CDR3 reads TGCGCCAGCAGCCAAGCCAGACTAGCGGGGGGGCAAGATACGCAGTATTTT. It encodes CASSQARLAGGQDTQYF.

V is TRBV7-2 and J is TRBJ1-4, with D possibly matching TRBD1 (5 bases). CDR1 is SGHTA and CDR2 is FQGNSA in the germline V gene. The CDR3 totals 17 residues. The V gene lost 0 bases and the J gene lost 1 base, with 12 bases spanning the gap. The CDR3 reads CASSLAKGSRTNEKLFF. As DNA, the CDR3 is TGTGCCAGCAGCTTAGCGAAGGGGTCCAGAACTAATGAAAAACTGTTTTTT.

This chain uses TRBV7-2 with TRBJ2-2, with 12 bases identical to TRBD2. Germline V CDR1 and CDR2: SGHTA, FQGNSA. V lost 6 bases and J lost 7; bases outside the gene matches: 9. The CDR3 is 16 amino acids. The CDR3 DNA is TGTGCCAGCAGTCCACAGACTAGCGGGGGACACGGGGAGCTGTTTTTT. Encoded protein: CASSPQTSGGHGELFF.

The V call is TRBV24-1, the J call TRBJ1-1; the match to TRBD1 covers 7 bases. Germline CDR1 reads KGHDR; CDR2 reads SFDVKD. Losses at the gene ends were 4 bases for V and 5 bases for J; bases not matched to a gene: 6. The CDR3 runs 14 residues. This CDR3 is CATSENRGGTEAFF. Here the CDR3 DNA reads TGTGCCACCAGTGAAAACAGGGGAGGAACTGAAGCTTTCTTT.

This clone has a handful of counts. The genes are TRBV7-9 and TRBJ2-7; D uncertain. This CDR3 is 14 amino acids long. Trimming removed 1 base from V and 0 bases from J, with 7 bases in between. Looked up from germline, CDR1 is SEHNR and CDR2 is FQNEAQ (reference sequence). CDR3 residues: CASSLGVVSYEQYF. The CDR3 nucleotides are TGTGCCAGCAGCTTAGGAGTAGTCTCCTACGAGCAGTACTTC. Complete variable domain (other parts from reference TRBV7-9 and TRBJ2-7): DTGVSQNPRHKITKRGQNVTFRCDPISEHNRLYWYRQTLGQGPEFLTYFQNEAQLEKSRLLSDRFSAERPKGSFSTLEIQRTEQGDSAMYLCASSLGVVSYEQYFGPGTRLTVT.